The 16 T cell receptor beta chains presented below share a single source sample, sequenced in a study of CD8+ T cells in alopecia areata. Investigators isolated RNA and reverse transcribed it into cDNA to act as the sequencing template. TCRdb's table, derived via immunoSEQ multiplex PCR, lists solely in-frame clones and lacks some. The repertoire has around 140,000 clones, about 47% of them found once; the top ten carry over 0.75%. The sequences come from CD4+ T cells sorted from blood, collected at week 0. The receptors stem from a human donor with alopecia areata.

This chain connects TRBV7-2 to TRBJ2-3, with 13 bases lining up with TRBD2. In germline, CDR1 is SGHTA, CDR2 FQGNSA. The CDR3 covers 17 residues. The V gene end was trimmed by 5 bases and the J gene end by 2 bases; junction bases not matched to a gene: 7. CDR3 coding DNA: TGTGCCAGCAGCCCCGGTACTAGCGGGGGGGACACAGATACGCAGTATTTT. Protein sequence: CASSPGTSGGDTDTQYF.

This clone was seen a single time. The rearrangement links TRBV7-2 to TRBJ1-1, with 8 bases fitting TRBD1. The CDR3 is 13 residues long. With V trimmed by 4 bases and J by 11 bases, 9 bases remained unmatched. Germline CDR1 SGHTA, CDR2 FQGNSA. The CDR3 spells CASSSQGQVKAFF. CDR3 in DNA: TGTGCCAGCAGCTCACAGGGACAGGTCAAGGCTTTCTTT.

The chain links TRBV15 to TRBJ2-6; the D call may be TRBD1 or TRBD2 (5 bases each). The germline V gene encodes CDR1 LNHNV and CDR2 YYDKDF (reference sequence). The germline V and J ends were trimmed by 1 base and 1 base, with 8 bases remaining between them. CDR3 length: 16 amino acids. CDR3 coding DNA: TGTGCCACCAGCAGAGGGGACCAATCTGGGGCCAACGTCCTGACTTTC. This translates into CATSRGDQSGANVLTF.

This clone was counted only a few times. The chain links TRBV19 to TRBJ1-2; no clear D. CDR1 and CDR2 (germline): LNHDA, SQIVND (reference sequence). Trimming stripped 3 bases from V and 3 bases from J, with 8 bases between. There are 13 residues in the CDR3. The CDR3 here is CASSIEVHYGYTF. The CDR3 coding sequence is TGTGCCAGTAGTATTGAGGTTCACTATGGCTACACCTTC.

V is TRBV28 and J is TRBJ1-5; tentative D call: TRBD1 (5 bases). There are 15 residues in the CDR3. The V end lost 8 bases, the J end lost 1 base, and 15 bases lay between the germline ends. Germline CDR1 reads MDHEN; CDR2 reads SYDVKM. CDR3 bases: TGTGCCAGCGGCTGGGGGGGTGGGAGCAATCAGCCCCAGCATTTT. It encodes CASGWGGGSNQPQHF.

In this sample, this clone turned up once. The V gene is TRBV18, the J gene TRBJ2-3; D is unclear. Germline loops: CDR1 KGHSH, CDR2 LQKENI. The CDR3 runs 11 residues. Trimming took 5 bases from V and 2 from J, leaving 2 bases between them. CDR3 DNA sequence: TGTGCCAGCTCATTCACAGATACGCAGTATTTT. Residues: CASSFTDTQYF.

This chain connects TRBV5-1 to TRBJ2-5; no reliable D call. This CDR3 has 14 residues. Looked up from germline, CDR1 is SGHRS and CDR2 is YFSETQ. Trimming took off 5 bases at V and 3 bases at J, with 14 bases between the two ends. The CDR3 is CASSRNSREETQYF. The CDR3 region has the DNA TGCGCCAGCAGTAGGAACTCTCGGGAAGAGACCCAGTACTTC.

This clone was counted a few times. This rearrangement joins TRBV6-5 to TRBJ2-1; D may be TRBD1 (6 bases). CDR3 length: 12 amino acids. The V and J ends lost 5 bases and 14 bases respectively, with 16 bases between them. CDR1 and CDR2 from the germline V gene are MNHEY and SVGAGI. The DNA for the CDR3 is TGTGCCAGCAGTCGAAACACAGGGCAGGAGTTCTTC. This translates into CASSRNTGQEFF.

This chain connects TRBV30 to TRBJ1-5; D gene ambiguous. Germline V gene data show CDR1 as GTSNPN and CDR2 as SVGIG (reference sequence). The CDR3 runs to 12 residues. The V end was cut by 8 bases, the J end by 9 bases, with 17 bases between. For the CDR3, the DNA is TGTGCCACGGGTGGATCATCCGGGCCCCAGCATTTT. This gives the protein CATGGSSGPQHF.

This chain links TRBV29-1 with TRBJ2-2; D possibly corresponds to TRBD1 (6 bases). Per the germline V gene, CDR1 is SQVTM and CDR2 is ANQGSEA. V lost 6 bases and J lost 2, with 16 bases in between. The CDR3 runs to 15 residues. CDR3 DNA sequence: TGCAGCGTCCCCAACGAGGACAGCAACACCGGGGAGCTGTTTTTT. Its protein product is CSVPNEDSNTGELFF.

The chain links TRBV27 to TRBJ1-4; 11 nucleotides agree with TRBD1. V gave up 6 bases and J gave up 7 bases; unmatched junction bases: 10. Germline-derived CDR1 and CDR2 are MNHEY and SMNVEV (reference sequence). This CDR3 comprises 16 residues. CDR3 region: CASRGKGTGGGEKLFF. For the CDR3, the DNA is TGTGCCAGCAGGGGGAAGGGGACAGGGGGTGGTGAAAAACTGTTTTTT.

The genes are TRBV18 and TRBJ2-5; D call uncertain. The CDR3 spans 12 residues. Germline loops: CDR1 KGHSH, CDR2 LQKENI. V was cut by 5 bases and J by 8 bases, with 12 bases left in between. DNA of the CDR3: TGTGCCAGCTCATCCATTAGAGAAACCCAGTACTTC. Residues: CASSSIRETQYF.

This clone was detected a few times. This sample includes further DNA sequences coding for the same CDR3. The chain uses TRBV30 and TRBJ2-5; either TRBD1 or TRBD2 may supply D (6 bases each). Per the germline V gene, CDR1 is GTSNPN and CDR2 is SVGIG (reference sequence). The CDR3 spans 14 residues. Trimming shortened V by 2 bases and J by 4 bases, and 14 bases separated the two germline ends. In DNA, the CDR3 is TGTGCCTGGAGTCAAGGGGGACTGGGAGAGACCCAGTACTTC. Translating it yields CAWSQGGLGETQYF.

The V and J genes are TRBV29-1 and TRBJ1-1; possibly TRBD1 for D (6 bases). The germline V gene encodes CDR1 SQVTM and CDR2 ANQGSEA. The ends were cut back, 5 bases at V and 1 base at J, with 14 bases in the middle. This CDR3 contains 14 residues. This CDR3 reads CSVRVRGANTEAFF. In DNA form, the CDR3 reads TGCAGCGTTCGTGTTCGGGGGGCGAACACTGAAGCTTTCTTT.

This clone was counted a single time. The gene calls are TRBV9 and TRBJ2-6; D is unresolved. The V gene's germline CDR1 is SGDLS and CDR2 YYNGEE. The CDR3 spans 12 residues. V was cut by 9 bases and J by 2 bases, with 6 bases left in between. CDR3 sequence: CATSPGANVLTF. CDR3 DNA sequence: TGTGCCACCTCCCCTGGGGCCAACGTCCTGACTTTC.

The sample holds a few counts of this clone. The chain carries TRBV7-2 and TRBJ2-2; D remains unclear. CDR1 is SGHTA, CDR2 FQGNSA, per germline. The CDR3 loop spans 14 amino acids. V was pared by 0 bases and J by 4 bases, with 6 bases between. The CDR3: CASSLASTTGELFF. Written as DNA, the CDR3 is TGTGCCAGCAGCTTAGCTTCTACCACCGGGGAGCTGTTTTTT. Complete variable domain (other parts from reference TRBV7-2 and TRBJ2-2): GAGVSQSPSNKVTEKGKDVELRCDPISGHTALYWYRQSLGQGLEFLIYFQGNSAPDKSGLPSDRFSAERTGGSVSTLTIQRTQQEDSAVYLCASSLASTTGELFFGEGSRLTVL.